These T cell receptor beta chains were read from a single sample in a study of Ad26.COV2.S vaccination and SARS-CoV-2 variants. Clones were read by immunoSEQ multiplex PCR, and TCRdb kept only the in-frame ones, dropping some. The table records some 500,000 clones, roughly nine tenths of them present only once. The starting material was peripheral blood, obtained in a trial of Ad26.COV2.S vaccine versus placebo. Receptors were obtained from a person aged 18-65 years who received the Ad26.COV2.S COVID-19 vaccine or a placebo. CDR3s include the opening cysteine and the closing phenylalanine or tryptophan. Fields, in order: D gene, J gene, clone size, V gene, CDR3 protein, CDR3 DNA. A D gene is named only where the DNA matches it firmly. The size entry is marked missing in some rows and otherwise reads once, few, many or a size class.

TRBD1	TRBJ1-5	.	TRBV5-8	CASSPIWTGHQPQHF	TGTGCCAGCAGCCCTATCTGGACAGGGCACCAGCCCCAGCATTTT
.	TRBJ2-3	once	TRBV21-1	CASSRSGDEPFGITDTQYF	TGTGCCAGCAGCAGGTCAGGGGATGAGCCCTTCGGGATCACAGATACGCAGTATTTT
.	TRBJ2-5	.	TRBV28	CASSLIADQETQYF	TGTGCCAGCAGTTTAATAGCGGACCAAGAGACCCAGTACTTC
.	TRBJ2-6	.	TRBV10-3	CAISDSGANVLTF	TGTGCCATCAGTGACTCTGGGGCCAACGTCCTGACTTTC
.	TRBJ1-2	.	TRBV4-3	CASSPYLLGYGYTF	TGCGCCAGCAGCCCTTACCTTCTTGGCTATGGCTACACCTTC
.	TRBJ1-1	.	TRBV28	CASSLWTEAFF	TGTGCCAGCAGTTTATGGACAGAAGCTTTCTTT
.	TRBJ2-2	once	TRBV9	CASSSIGELFF	TGTGCCAGCAGTAGCATCGGGGAGCTGTTTTTT
TRBD1	TRBJ2-1	.	TRBV28	CASSYTGGSYNEQFF	TGTGCCAGCAGTTACACAGGGGGTTCCTACAATGAGCAGTTCTTC
.	TRBJ1-5	.	TRBV5-5	CASSLESGLDQPQHF	TGTGCCAGCAGCTTGGAGTCAGGGTTGGATCAGCCCCAGCATTTT
TRBD1	TRBJ2-5	.	TRBV12-3/TRBV12-4	CASSMTGGSQYF	TGTGCCAGCAGCATGACAGGGGGGTCCCAGTACTTC
.	TRBJ1-3	.	TRBV4-1	CASSLRTLANSGNTIYF	TGCGCCAGCAGCCTACGGACACTGGCCAACTCTGGAAACACCATATATTTT
.	TRBJ1-4	.	TRBV28	CASSPDRYEKLFF	TGTGCCAGCAGTCCAGACAGATATGAAAAACTGTTTTTT
.	TRBJ2-5	.	TRBV5-1	CASSVGSMGQETQYF	TGCGCCAGCAGCGTGGGTTCGATGGGGCAAGAGACCCAGTACTTC
.	TRBJ2-1	.	TRBV15	CATSHGWNEQFF	TGTGCCACCAGCCATGGATGGAATGAGCAGTTCTTC
.	TRBJ1-2	.	TRBV25-1	CASSAGDYGYTF	TGTGCCAGCAGTGCAGGGGATTATGGCTACACCTTC
.	TRBJ2-5	.	TRBV28	CASSWIGFRETQYF	TGTGCCAGCAGTTGGATTGGGTTTCGGGAGACCCAGTACTTC
.	TRBJ1-3	.	TRBV5-6	CASSQASGNTIYF	TGTGCCAGCAGTCAGGCGTCTGGAAACACCATATATTTT
.	TRBJ2-5	.	TRBV11-3	CASSRGVGVQETQYF	TGTGCCAGCAGCCGAGGGGTGGGGGTACAAGAGACCCAGTACTTC
.	TRBJ2-5	.	TRBV5-4	CASSPGQRETQYF	TGTGCCAGCAGCCCCGGACAGAGGGAGACCCAGTACTTC
TRBD2	TRBJ2-6	once	TRBV27	CASSQVGRASGANVLTF	TGTGCCAGCAGCCAGGTCGGGAGGGCTTCTGGGGCCAACGTCCTGACTTTC
.	TRBJ2-2	.	TRBV11-2	CASSLFGWGAGNTGELFF	TGTGCCAGCAGCTTATTTGGCTGGGGGGCAGGGAACACCGGGGAGCTGTTTTTT
.	TRBJ2-2	.	TRBV9	CASSVGSGAPLARELFF	TGTGCCAGCAGCGTAGGGTCGGGGGCCCCATTGGCCCGGGAGCTGTTTTTT
TRBD1	TRBJ1-2	few	TRBV27	CASSPRTGINYGYTF	TGTGCCAGCAGTCCGAGGACAGGAATAAACTATGGCTACACCTTC
.	TRBJ1-2	.	TRBV18	CASSPPHRLGGYTF	TGTGCCAGCTCACCACCCCACAGATTAGGAGGCTACACCTTC
.	TRBJ1-6	.	TRBV6-6	CASTYGLANSPLHF	TGTGCCAGCACCTACGGGCTGGCAAATTCACCCCTCCACTTT
.	TRBJ2-7	.	TRBV6-6	CASSYPPGEGDEQYF	TGTGCCAGCAGTTACCCCCCTGGAGAGGGGGACGAGCAGTACTTC
.	TRBJ2-5	.	TRBV15	CATSRDASRGPYF	TGTGCCACCAGCAGAGATGCGTCCAGGGGTCCGTACTTC
.	TRBJ1-6	.	TRBV6-5	CASSPLTGRGSPLHF	TGTGCCAGCAGTCCCCTTACAGGGAGGGGTTCACCCCTCCACTTT